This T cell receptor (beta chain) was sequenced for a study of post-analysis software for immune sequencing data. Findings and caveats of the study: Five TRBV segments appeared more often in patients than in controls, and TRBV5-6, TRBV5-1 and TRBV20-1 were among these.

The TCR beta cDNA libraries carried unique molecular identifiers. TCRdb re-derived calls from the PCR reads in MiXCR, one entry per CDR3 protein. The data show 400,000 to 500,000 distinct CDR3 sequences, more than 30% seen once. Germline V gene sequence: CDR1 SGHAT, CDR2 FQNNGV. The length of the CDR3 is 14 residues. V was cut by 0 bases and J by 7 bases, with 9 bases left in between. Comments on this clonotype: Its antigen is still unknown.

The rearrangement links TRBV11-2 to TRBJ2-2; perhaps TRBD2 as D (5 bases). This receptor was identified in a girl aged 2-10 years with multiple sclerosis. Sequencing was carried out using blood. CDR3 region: CASSLDSGGGELFF. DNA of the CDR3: TGTGCCAGCAGCTTAGACTCAGGAGGCGGGGAGCTGTTTTTT.